The 13 T cell receptor beta chains below were found in one sample sequenced in a study of T cell responses to AZD1222 COVID-19 vaccine. The repertoire was sequenced with immunoSEQ multiplex PCR; TCRdb's copy has only in-frame clones and lacks some. Among roughly 110,000 clones, about nine tenths were seen once, and the ten largest hold 8%. The sample was peripheral blood, taken 28 days after the second AZD1222 dose. The source of these receptors is an adult who received the AZD1222 COVID-19 vaccine.

This rearrangement joins TRBV12-3 or TRBV12-4 to TRBJ2-2; no firm D call. The length of the CDR3 is 13 residues. Trimming stripped 3 bases from V and 2 bases from J, with 4 bases between. The CDR3 nucleotides are TGTGCCAGCAGTTTTTCTAACACCGGGGAGCTGTTTTTT. Its translation: CASSFSNTGELFF.

The V gene is TRBV29-1, the J gene TRBJ2-3; 10 bases line up with TRBD2. The CDR3 runs to 15 residues. Germline V CDR1 and CDR2: SQVTM, ANQGSEA. The ends lost 0 bases at V and 1 base at J; junction bases unmatched: 1. The CDR3 DNA is TGCAGCGTTGAAGACGGGACTAGCGGCACAGATACGCAGTATTTT. Its translation is CSVEDGTSGTDTQYF.

The V gene is TRBV12-3 or TRBV12-4, the J gene TRBJ2-1; D is unclear. Deletions cut 6 bases from V and 3 bases from J, with 9 bases between. The CDR3 runs to 13 residues. The CDR3, as DNA: TGTGCCAGCAGCATCTTAAGCTACAATGAGCAGTTCTTC. It specifies CASSILSYNEQFF.

In this sample, this clone turned up once. The chain is built from TRBV5-6 and TRBJ1-2; D not certain. The CDR3 has 14 amino acids. Per the germline V gene, CDR1 is SGHDT and CDR2 is YYEEEE. With 3 bases removed from V and 8 bases from J, the gap between germline ends came to 17 bases. The CDR3 spells CASSSPSVYIGYTF. The CDR3 bases are TGTGCCAGCAGCTCACCCTCGGTCTACATCGGCTACACCTTC.

As DNA, the CDR3 is TGTGCCAGCAGCTCACTAGGGTTCTCTTACTACGAGCAGTACTTC. It is translated as CASSSLGFSYYEQYF. The V and J genes are TRBV11-2 and TRBJ2-7, with D maybe TRBD2 (5 bases). This CDR3 is 15 amino acids long. Germline V gives CDR1 SGHAT, CDR2 FQNNGV. V dropped 4 bases and J dropped 3 bases, with 16 bases sitting between them.

V and J are TRBV30 and TRBJ1-1; weak D call: TRBD1 (6 bases). The ends were cut back, 2 bases at V and 9 bases at J, with 22 bases in the middle. Germline assignment: CDR1 GTSNPN and CDR2 SVGIG (reference sequence). This CDR3 is 15 amino acids long. CDR3 bases: TGTGCCTGGAGTTTCACGTCCGGGACCGGGGGCAAAGCTTTCTTT. Translating it yields CAWSFTSGTGGKAFF.

V gene TRBV13 combines with J gene TRBJ1-1; possibly TRBD1 for D (6 bases). V lost 6 bases and J lost 3, with 11 bases in between. The CDR3 has 13 residues. CDR1 is PRHDT and CDR2 is FYEKMQ in the germline V gene (reference sequence). The chain's CDR3 is CASRKDRDTEAFF. The CDR3 nucleotides read TGTGCCAGCAGGAAGGACAGAGACACTGAAGCTTTCTTT.

The chain joins TRBV5-1 to TRBJ2-2; D perhaps matches TRBD1 (6 bases). Germline CDR1 reads SGHRS; CDR2 reads YFSETQ. Trimming cost V 3 bases and J 4 bases, with 16 bases left between them. The CDR3 runs to 16 residues. CDR3 in amino acids: CASSSPAGDLTGELFF. The CDR3 DNA sequence: TGCGCCAGCAGCTCCCCGGCAGGGGACCTCACCGGGGAGCTGTTTTTT.

The chain has TRBV7-6 and TRBJ1-1, with D possibly TRBD1 on 5 matching bases. This CDR3 region has 16 residues. V shed 6 bases and J shed 0 bases, with 17 bases lying between them. Looked up from germline, CDR1 is SGHVS and CDR2 is FNYEAQ. The DNA for the CDR3 is TGTGCCAGCAGTTCCCCTCAGGGACGGATGAACACTGAAGCTTTCTTT. Protein sequence: CASSSPQGRMNTEAFF.

The chain uses TRBV11-2 and TRBJ2-7, with TRBD2 identical over 8 bases. The ends lost 4 bases at V and 5 bases at J; junction bases unmatched: 4. Germline CDR1 reads SGHAT; CDR2 reads FQNNGV. The CDR3 covers 13 residues. In nucleotides, the CDR3 is TGTGCCAGCAGCTCGGGGGGGGGCCACGAGCAGTACTTC. It codes for CASSSGGGHEQYF.

The chain couples TRBV7-3 to TRBJ1-1; TRBD1 might be the D (5 bases). The germline CDR1 and CDR2 sequences are SGHTA and FQGTGA. This CDR3 has 17 amino acids. V was pared by 2 bases and J by 6 bases, with 22 bases between. The CDR3 spells CASSLVGGPRWVAEAFF. Written as DNA, the CDR3 is TGTGCCAGCAGCTTAGTCGGGGGACCTCGATGGGTCGCTGAAGCTTTCTTT.

This chain uses TRBV5-5 with TRBJ1-5; the D is unclear. Germline V gene sequence: CDR1 SGHKS, CDR2 YYEKEE (reference sequence). V dropped 5 bases and J dropped 4 bases, with 19 bases sitting between them. CDR3 length: 16 residues. Written as DNA, the CDR3 is TGTGCCAGCAGAGTAGGGCCCGGGGAGGCGAATCAGCCCCAGCATTTT. Translated: CASRVGPGEANQPQHF.

The V gene is TRBV7-3, the J gene TRBJ2-2; either TRBD1 or TRBD2 may supply D (5 bases each). CDR1 SGHTA and CDR2 FQGTGA come from the germline V gene. The CDR3 extends over 15 amino acids. Trimming took 4 bases from V and 3 from J, leaving 12 bases between them. The CDR3 region has the DNA TGTGCCAGCAGCTGGGGAGCCAGGGACACCGGGGAGCTGTTTTTT. Protein sequence: CASSWGARDTGELFF.